This TCR beta chain was identified during a study of OX40 agonist ivuxolimab in advanced cancers. For the wider study: Ivuxolimab was an agonistic, fully human IgG2 monoclonal antibody directed against OX40 (CD134), a costimulatory receptor. Among the approximately 54 dose-escalation patients, around 20 had hepatocellular carcinoma, approximately 15 melanoma, 9 renal cell carcinoma and 9 head and neck cancer. Patients were allowed to have had prior anti-PD-1, anti-PD-L1 or anti-CTLA-4 therapy, and approximately 37% of the dose-escalation patients had been treated with checkpoint inhibitors. Three dose-escalation patients achieved partial responses, one with hepatocellular carcinoma and two with cutaneous melanoma. The dose-escalation cohort was around 83% male with a mean age of about 60 years, ranging from roughly 20 to 80. Intravenous ivuxolimab was administered to patients every 2 weeks at six dose levels: 0.01, 0.1, 0.3, 1.5, 3 and 10 mg/kg. The purpose of peripheral TCRbeta sequencing was to test whether ivuxolimab changed TCR sequence diversity and led to clonal T-cell expansion. The paper covers the monotherapy dose-escalation part of the phase I ivuxolimab trial, which included N = 52 patients. Results and caveats for the whole study, not just this receptor: In the 0.1-3.0 mg/kg groups, partial responders were among the patients with the lowest normalized peripheral clonal expansion, particularly in CD8+ T cells. On average, CD8+ T cells showed more expanded clones than CD4+ T cells after ivuxolimab. Low levels of normalized T-cell clonal expansion were also seen in some patients who did not respond. Clonal expansion of both CD4+ and CD8+ blood T cells was observed from baseline to week 6 at doses 0.1 to 3.0 mg/kg. Which antigens the clonally expanded peripheral T cells were specific for was not determined.

The trial excluded patients who had a history of autoimmune disease or who were on systemic immunosuppression. Peripheral blood for TCR sequencing was drawn from every dose cohort at baseline, at cycle 4 day 1 and at cycle 7 day 1. The samples were drawn from a first-in-human, open-label, multicenter phase I dose-escalation trial of ivuxolimab. Adults with locally advanced or metastatic head and neck squamous cell, hepatocellular, melanoma or renal cell carcinoma were enrolled in the trial. Before TCR sequencing, CD4+ and CD8+ T cells were separately sorted from peripheral blood. For sequencing of the TCRbeta CDR3 region, genomic DNA was extracted from the sorted cells. TCRbeta CDR3 regions were sequenced using the immunoSEQ Assay. Here the immuneACCESS table is served through TCRdb, limited to in-frame sequences with V and J called. Missing clones are a known gap in these copies; in checked studies unresolved V genes cover under half, and the rest lacks a known reason. This sample holds approximately 46,000 clones; over 60% were observed only once. About 2.7% of the sample belongs to the ten largest clones.

A note on this clone: What antigen it recognizes has not been identified. Because the CDR3's place on the DNA is in doubt, the DNA is left out and the CDR3 is given as listed by TCRdb.

This TCR was sampled from an adult with an advanced solid tumor such as melanoma, head and neck, liver or kidney cancer. The sample in question was CD4+ or CD8+ T cells sorted from blood, obtained in a trial of the OX40 agonist ivuxolimab.

CDR3 reads: CAGYRCNQPQHF. Recombination linked TRBV2 to TRBJ1-5; the D call TRBD1 from the table was never checked on the DNA. Taken from cysteine to phenylalanine, the CDR3 has 12 residues. Taken from the germline V gene, the CDR1 and CDR2 loops are SNHLY and FYNNEI.